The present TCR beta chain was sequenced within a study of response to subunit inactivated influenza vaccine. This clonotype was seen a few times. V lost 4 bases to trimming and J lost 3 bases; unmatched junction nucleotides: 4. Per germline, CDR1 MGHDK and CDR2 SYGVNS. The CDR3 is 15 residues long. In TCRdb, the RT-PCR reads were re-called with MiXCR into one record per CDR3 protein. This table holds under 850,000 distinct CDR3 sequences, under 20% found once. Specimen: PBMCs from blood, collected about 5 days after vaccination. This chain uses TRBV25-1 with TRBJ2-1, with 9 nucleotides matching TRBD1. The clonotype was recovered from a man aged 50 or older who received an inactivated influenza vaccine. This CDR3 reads CASSVRDRVYNEQFF. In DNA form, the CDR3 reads TGTGCCAGCAGTGTCCGGGACAGGGTCTACAATGAGCAGTTCTTC.